The rows below give T cell receptor beta chains drawn from one sample of a study. From the RT-PCR reads, TCRdb called clonotypes with MiXCR, one entry per CDR3 protein. Of about 700,000 distinct CDR3 sequences in the sample, more than 13% were seen once. The specimen sequenced was memory CD4+ T cells from blood. The receptors here all came from a female donor in good health, serving as a healthy control. CDR3s include the opening cysteine and the closing phenylalanine or tryptophan. The order of the fields is D gene, clone size, V gene, J gene, CDR3 DNA, CDR3 protein. A D gene is named only where the DNA matches it firmly. Not all rows give a size; the values are once, few, many and, for expanded clones, a class.

-	-	TRBV5-1	TRBJ2-3	TGCGCCAGCAGCTTATCTAACATCCCCACAGATACGCAGTATTTT	CASSLSNIPTDTQYF
TRBD2	many	TRBV20-1	TRBJ2-1	TGCAGTGCTACCAGGCCCGGGACTAGCGGGACCTACTACAATGAGCAGTTCTTC	CSATRPGTSGTYYNEQFF
-	-	TRBV7-2	TRBJ1-5	TGTGCCAGCAGCCGAAAACTTAGCAATCAGCCCCAGCATTTT	CASSRKLSNQPQHF
-	-	TRBV7-7	TRBJ2-1	TGTGCCAGCAGCTTAGAGGGGGGCACAGGGCAGTTCTTC	CASSLEGGTGQFF
-	-	TRBV4-3	TRBJ1-5	TGCGCCAGCAGCCAAACACTACAGGGTAAGCAGCCCCAGCATTTT	CASSQTLQGKQPQHF
TRBD1	few	TRBV4-2	TRBJ1-4	TGTGCCAGCAGCCAAGAGCCCGTCAGGGGGCTGGGGGAAAAACTGTTTTTT	CASSQEPVRGLGEKLFF
-	few	TRBV11-2	TRBJ2-7	TGTGCCAGCAGCTTAACACATGGTTCATACGAGCAGTACTTC	CASSLTHGSYEQYF
-	-	TRBV30	TRBJ1-2	TGTGCCTGGAGTGTACCTGGAGGGTCTAGAGATGGCTACACCTTC	CAWSVPGGSRDGYTF
-	-	TRBV10-3	TRBJ1-4	TGTGCCATCTCAGTTGCAACTAATGAAAAACTGTTTTTT	CAISVATNEKLFF
-	-	TRBV5-6	TRBJ1-1	TGTGCCAGCAGGATTGACACAGACACTGAAGCTTTCTTT	CASRIDTDTEAFF
-	-	TRBV20-1	TRBJ2-3	TGCAGTGCTACGCCGCTACGTCCTAGCACAGATACGCAGTATTTT	CSATPLRPSTDTQYF
-	few	TRBV20-1	TRBJ2-5	TGCAGTGCTAGAGGCGACAGTCAAGAGACCCAGTACTTC	CSARGDSQETQYF
TRBD1	many	TRBV20-1	TRBJ1-5	TGCAGTGCCACAGGGGGCTTCAATCAGCCCCAGCATTTT	CSATGGFNQPQHF
-	many	TRBV7-9	TRBJ1-3	TGTGCCAGCAGCCCAGCCGGGACATCTGGAAACACCATATATTTT	CASSPAGTSGNTIYF
TRBD2	many	TRBV20-1	TRBJ2-1	TGCAGTGCCGCCAATGTAGCGGGAGCGGGCAATGAGCAGTTCTTC	CSAANVAGAGNEQFF
-	many	TRBV5-5	TRBJ2-1	TGTGCCAGCAGCTTGGCCCTGGGGATCTACAATGAGCAGTTCTTC	CASSLALGIYNEQFF
-	-	TRBV5-4	TRBJ2-5	TGTGCCAGCAGCTTAGATGGTGGAGGAGGGGAGACCCAGTACTTC	CASSLDGGGGETQYF
-	few	TRBV7-8	TRBJ1-1	TGTGCCAGCAGCTTAGTTTTGTTTAGTAACACTGAAGCTTTCTTT	CASSLVLFSNTEAFF
TRBD2	few	TRBV5-1	TRBJ2-5	TGCGCCAGCAGCTTGGGGGCCCTAGCGGGAGCTATAGAGACCCAGTACTTC	CASSLGALAGAIETQYF
-	few	TRBV11-2	TRBJ1-3	TGTGCCAGCAGCTTATTTTCAGAGGGAAACACCATATATTTT	CASSLFSEGNTIYF
-	few	TRBV7-2	TRBJ1-1	TGTGCCAGCACCTCTAGTGGGGGTGGGACTGAAGCTTTCTTT	CASTSSGGGTEAFF
TRBD1	few	TRBV6-2/TRBV6-3	TRBJ1-5	TGTGCCAGCAGCCGACAGGGGGCCCAGCCCCAGCATTTT	CASSRQGAQPQHF
TRBD1	many	TRBV20-1	TRBJ1-1	TGCAGTGCTAAAAAGGCCGGGACAGGGGTCATCAACACTGAAGCTTTCTTT	CSAKKAGTGVINTEAFF
-	few	TRBV30	TRBJ2-2	TGTGCCTGGAGTGACGGCGGTTTGCGCACCGGGGAGCTGTTTTTT	CAWSDGGLRTGELFF
TRBD2	-	TRBV6-1	TRBJ2-7	TGTGCCAGCAGGTTATTTGCGGGAGTAAACGAGCAGTACTTC	CASRLFAGVNEQYF
-	-	TRBV18	TRBJ1-1	TGTGCCAGCTCACCATTTGGTGCCTTGGGGGCTGAAGCTTTCTTT	CASSPFGALGAEAFF
TRBD2	many	TRBV20-1	TRBJ2-7	TGCAGAGCCCCCGGGACTAGCACGCGCGAGCAGTACTTC	CRAPGTSTREQYF